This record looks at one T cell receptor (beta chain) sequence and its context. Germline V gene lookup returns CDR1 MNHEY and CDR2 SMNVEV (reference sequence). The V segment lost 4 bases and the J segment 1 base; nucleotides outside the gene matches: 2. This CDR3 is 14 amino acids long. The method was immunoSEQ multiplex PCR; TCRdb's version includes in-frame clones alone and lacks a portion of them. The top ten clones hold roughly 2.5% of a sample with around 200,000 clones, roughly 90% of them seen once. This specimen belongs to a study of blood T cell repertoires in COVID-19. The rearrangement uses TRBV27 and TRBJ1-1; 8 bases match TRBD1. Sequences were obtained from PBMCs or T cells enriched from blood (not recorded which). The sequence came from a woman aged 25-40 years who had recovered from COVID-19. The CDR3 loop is CASSWDRQNTEAFF. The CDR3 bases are TGTGCCAGCAGTTGGGACAGGCAGAACACTGAAGCTTTCTTT.